This TCR beta chain was identified during a study of shared clonotypes between healthy human individuals (dated by TCRdb to about 2020). A note on the overall study: Three men and a couple of women, aged 18 to 49 years, made up the cohort. For each donor, CD4 naive and CD4 memory were each given three plates, CD8 naive was given two plates, and CD8 memory was given one plate. Blood TCR repertoires of five healthy adults were deeply sequenced to estimate repertoire size and the extent of clonotype sharing between individuals. Different laboratories and diverse techniques were used to prepare libraries and sequence TCR repertoires, to increase sequencing depth and limit assay-specific biases. Between about 0.94 and 8.9 billion PBMCs per donor were obtained by leukapheresis.

Concerning this clone: Its antigen is still unknown. No base quality information exists; no much larger clone differs at one position.

Using the deep immunoSEQ assay, multiplex PCR amplified TCR CDR3 regions from genomic DNA. Genomic DNA extracted from each cell subset was distributed evenly over all wells of several immunoSEQ 96-well plates, and each plate served as one replicate. For sorted subsets, roughly 200 ng of genomic DNA, equivalent to some 30,000 T cell genomes, went into each replicate PCR. Purified libraries were measured with a Qubit 3.0 fluorometer, size-checked on a Bioanalyzer 2100, and measured again with the KAPA Library Quantification kit. Every immunoSEQ 96-well plate was sequenced on a separate single-read 150-cycle Illumina NextSeq 550 flow cell. The study's own analysis went as follows. Because the immunoSEQ output included only junctional sequences and no quality scores, the filtering could not be the same as the filtering used for full-length reads. To assign V/J genes and CDR3, sequences were annotated against IMGT germline references using PyIR, a Python wrapper for IgBLAST v1.9. Reads were removed for weak V/J assignments (E-value above 1e-6), missing CDR3, stop codons, out-of-frame junctions, or ambiguous translated residues. V3J clonotypes were defined by identical inferred V gene, J gene, and CDR3 amino acid sequence. To compute the percentage overlap between repertoires, the number of shared unique clonotypes was divided by the size of the smaller repertoire. Repertoire richness was assessed with RTK rarefaction, the Chao1 estimator, and Recon v2.1 estimates of unobserved clonotypes. Generation probabilities were computed with OLGA for all TCRbeta clonotypes obtained by the gDNA method from several donors. Sourced from immuneACCESS, this table was stored by TCRdb with only in-frame sequences that have V and J called. A share of the clones is absent; for the studies checked, an unresolved V gene accounts for under half, and the remainder has no known explanation. That table supplies the V and J calls and clone size; D and trimming were determined from the DNA. Across this sample there are 2 million or so clones, with roughly 94% seen only once. The ten largest clones add up to 0.13% of the sample.

Study-wide conclusions, independent of this receptor: Clonotypes shared by all four sorted-subset donors showed higher generation probabilities than non-shared clonotypes. Sampling was restricted to blood, and TCR repertoires in tissues likely differ from the TCR repertoires found in blood. Approximately 5% of naive CD4, 3% to 3.5% of naive CD8, around 2.3% of memory CD4, and about 0.4% of memory CD8 clonotypes were shared across four donors. The small number of donors limited the genetic and exposure-history diversity represented. Rarefaction of sorted-subset datasets indicated incomplete sequencing despite the large sequencing depth. Estimated clonotype richness was generally larger for naive than for memory subsets. Pairwise subsampling led to the expectation that sequencing depth would affect the degree of clonotype sharing among donors.

The donors were healthy, HIV-negative adults who had no recently reported acute infections or vaccinations. Every donor was a Caucasian adult residing in Nashville, Tennessee, USA. CD4+ T cells were enriched by magnetic negative selection, after which naive cells were positively selected on CD45RA and the negative fraction was taken as the memory subset. Blood was collected by leukapheresis, and PBMCs were isolated by Ficoll-Histopaque density gradient centrifugation and then cryopreserved in liquid nitrogen vapor phase. Purity and quantity of every magnetically sorted T cell population were checked by analytical flow cytometry. Genomic DNA was isolated from each sorted fraction and quantified by UV absorbance on a Nanodrop 2000c. CDR1 SGHRS and CDR2 YFSETQ were looked up in the germline V gene. V was cut back by 3 bases and J by 3 bases, leaving a gap of 21 bases between them. Counted from cysteine to phenylalanine, this CDR3 has 17 amino acids. The retained sequence is limited to the CDR3, 51 bases, with the frame set at the first base.

The chain employs TRBV5-1 and TRBJ2-5, with a weak D call of TRBD2 (5 bases match). The material sequenced was naive CD4+ T cells sorted from blood. Sample cell subset or site, as interpreted from the label and publication: CD45RA+ positively selected. This receptor was identified in a man aged 18-30 years in good health. The CDR3 region: CASSWETNRRGKETQYF. The DNA is TGCGCCAGCAGCTGGGAGACAAATCGAAGAGGGAAAGAGACCCAGTACTTC. Beyond the CDR3, the reference TRBV5-1 and TRBJ2-5 genes provide the residues; the full variable domain reads: KAGVTQTPRYLIKTRGQQVTLSCSPISGHRSVSWYQQTPGQGLQFLFEYFSETQRNKGNFPGRFSGRQFSNSRSEMNVSTLELGDSALYLCASSWETNRRGKETQYFGPGTRLLVL.